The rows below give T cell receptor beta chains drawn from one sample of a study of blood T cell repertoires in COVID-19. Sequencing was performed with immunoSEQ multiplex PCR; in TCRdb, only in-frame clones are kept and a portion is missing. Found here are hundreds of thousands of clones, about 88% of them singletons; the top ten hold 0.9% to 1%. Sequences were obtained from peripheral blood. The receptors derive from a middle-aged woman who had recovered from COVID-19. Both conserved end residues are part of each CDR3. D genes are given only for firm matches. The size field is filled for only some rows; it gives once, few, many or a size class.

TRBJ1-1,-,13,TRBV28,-,TGTGCCAGCAGGCGAACAGGGTACACTGAAGCTTTCTTT,CASRRTGYTEAFF
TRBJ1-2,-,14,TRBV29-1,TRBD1,TGCAGCGTTGACCCGGGACAGGGGAACTATGGCTACACCTTC,CSVDPGQGNYGYTF
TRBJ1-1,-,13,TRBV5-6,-,TGTGCCAGCAGCACCCGACACCCCACTGAAGCTTTCTTT,CASSTRHPTEAFF
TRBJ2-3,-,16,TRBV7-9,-,TGTGCCAGCAGCCCCCAGCTACCAGGGAGGCCAGATACGCAGTATTTT,CASSPQLPGRPDTQYF
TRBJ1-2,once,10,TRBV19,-,TGTGCCACCAGTCTCTATGGCTACACCTTC,CATSLYGYTF
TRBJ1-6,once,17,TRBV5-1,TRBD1,TGCGCCAGCAGCTTGGGTTTCGGCCAGGGGGCGAGTTCACCCCTCCACTTT,CASSLGFGQGASSPLHF
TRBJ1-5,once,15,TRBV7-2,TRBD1,TGTGCCAGCAGCTTTGGGACAGGCCGCAATCAGCCCCAGCATTTT,CASSFGTGRNQPQHF
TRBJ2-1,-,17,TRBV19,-,TGTGCCAGTAGTCCCATCGGCAGCGGAAGCTCCTACAATGAGCAGTTCTTC,CASSPIGSGSSYNEQFF
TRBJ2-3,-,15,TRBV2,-,TGTGCCAGCAGGGGACAGCGGGCCCCCACAGATACGCAGTATTTT,CASRGQRAPTDTQYF
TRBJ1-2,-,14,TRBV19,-,TGTGCCAGTAGTACCCCGACGGGGAGCTATGGCTACACCTTC,CASSTPTGSYGYTF
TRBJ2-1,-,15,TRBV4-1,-,TGCGCCAGCAGCCAAAGGAGGGGCTCCTACAATGAGCAGTTCTTC,CASSQRRGSYNEQFF
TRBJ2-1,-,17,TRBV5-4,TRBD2,TGTGCCAGCAGCCCCGCAGCGGGAGTGGTCGCCTACAATGAGCAGTTCTTC,CASSPAAGVVAYNEQFF
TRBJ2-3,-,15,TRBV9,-,TGTGCCAGCACCCGGGGGGACAGGAGCACAGATACGCAGTATTTT,CASTRGDRSTDTQYF
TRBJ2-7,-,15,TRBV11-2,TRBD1,TGTGCCAGCAGCCCCCGTTGGGACAGAGCCTACGAGCAGTACTTC,CASSPRWDRAYEQYF
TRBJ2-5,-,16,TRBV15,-,TGTGCCACCAGCAGAAAAGCAGGCCCCGCGGGTGCGGCCCAGTACTTC,CATSRKAGPAGAAQYF
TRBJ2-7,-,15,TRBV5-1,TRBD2,TGCGCCAGCAGCCCCACTAGCGGGAGTCCCGACGAGCAGTACTTC,CASSPTSGSPDEQYF
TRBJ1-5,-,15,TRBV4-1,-,TGCGCCAGCAGCCCTGCCCCGACAGGCAATCAGCCCCAGCATTTT,CASSPAPTGNQPQHF
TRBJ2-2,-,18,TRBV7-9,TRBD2,TGTGCCAGCAGCCCCCTCGGGACTAGCGGGAGGGGCACCGGGGAGCTGTTTTTT,CASSPLGTSGRGTGELFF
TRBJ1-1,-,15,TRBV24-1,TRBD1,TGTGCCACCAGTGACACCGGACAGGGGGCAGATGAAGCTTTCTTT,CATSDTGQGADEAFF